Listed below are T cell receptor beta chains from one sample, sequenced in a study of T-cell reconstitution after alpha-beta-depleted transplantation in children. MiXCR, applied by TCRdb to the PCR reads, yields one record per CDR3 protein. The sample lists approximately 210,000 distinct CDR3 sequences, around a sixth occurring once. The material was PBMCs, mostly from graft donor cells, obtained 360 days after TCRalphabeta/CD19-depleted stem cell transplant. These TCRs come from a male patient aged 2-15 years who had a stem cell transplant for acute lymphoblastic leukemia, so the T cells may come from the graft donor. The conserved cysteine and the conserved F or W are not part of the CDR3 here. Clone sizes are given selectively: once, few, many, or a class where the clone is expanded.

V gene,J gene,clone size,CDR3 protein
TRBV5-5,TRBJ2-1,.,ASSLGAAVGTGSNEQF
TRBV20-1,TRBJ2-1,.,SARLKTGTPSSYNEQF
TRBV27,TRBJ2-6,large,ASKTDNSGANVLT
TRBV18,TRBJ1-1,few,ASSPSGQMMNTEAF
TRBV7-9,TRBJ2-2,.,ASSLRQGNTGELF
TRBV5-6,TRBJ1-3,.,ASSLDLGVGSGNTIY
TRBV12-3/TRBV12-4,TRBJ1-1,.,ASSQKQGAAAF
TRBV5-1,TRBJ2-1,.,ASSKLLAGGLNEQF
TRBV18,TRBJ2-7,few,ASSSLQGRSYEQY
TRBV5-1,TRBJ2-7,few,ASSLLTGGSYEQY
TRBV11-2,TRBJ2-2,few,ASRPIAANTGELF
TRBV12-3/TRBV12-4,TRBJ2-1,few,ASSKGAYEQF
TRBV7-2,TRBJ2-2,.,ASSWGEAGELF
TRBV4-3,TRBJ2-1,.,ASSHLLAGGPGEQF
TRBV5-1,TRBJ1-2,few,ASSPGDINYGYT
TRBV19,TRBJ2-3,.,AISIFHTDTQY
TRBV11-2,TRBJ2-1,.,ASSLRAASSYNEQF
TRBV6-2/TRBV6-3,TRBJ2-2,few,ASSRRRDRGLSRSNTGELF
TRBV7-2,TRBJ2-1,few,ASSVGLGMDEQF
TRBV7-2,TRBJ2-7,.,ASSLGYSADGEEQY
TRBV14,TRBJ1-5,.,ASSQDRPGREGGSRRSKQPQH
TRBV29-1,TRBJ2-2,.,SVETPSGVAGELF
TRBV11-2,TRBJ1-1,.,ASSPHPQGGTEAF
TRBV3-1,TRBJ2-7,.,ASSQVISFSSYEQY
TRBV5-1,TRBJ1-1,.,ASSRETGGGTEAF
TRBV20-1,TRBJ2-5,.,SARASGRGETQY
TRBV12-3/TRBV12-4,TRBJ1-6,.,ASSLSRSPLH
TRBV20-1,TRBJ1-6,.,SAGGTIYSPLH
TRBV29-1,TRBJ2-4,few,SAEQGAQNIQY
TRBV12-3/TRBV12-4,TRBJ2-7,.,ASSPARGTSYEQY
TRBV27,TRBJ1-6,.,ASSLSSNSPLH
TRBV20-1,TRBJ2-5,.,SARGLSLWVGETQY
TRBV30,TRBJ2-7,.,AWSGLAGPTEQY
TRBV4-2,TRBJ1-6,.,ASSQGTGGSSPLH
TRBV5-1,TRBJ2-1,few,ASSLAFGNEQF
TRBV7-2,TRBJ2-5,.,ASTRSADLAQY
TRBV27,TRBJ2-6,.,ASSLRIDGTGANVLT
TRBV5-5,TRBJ2-7,many,ASSLDLRGWEQY
TRBV24-1,TRBJ2-1,.,ATSEAPGGLGTYNEQF
TRBV7-2,TRBJ1-1,.,ASSLIPTAIEAF
TRBV7-9,TRBJ1-5,few,ASSNWDSRGSQH
TRBV5-1,TRBJ2-7,.,ASSLGRDRITYEQY
TRBV11-2,TRBJ2-7,.,ASSLTDTSGYEQY
TRBV5-1,TRBJ2-7,.,ASSGYRDRGPYEQY
TRBV5-4,TRBJ2-5,.,ASSLGLTGGRETQY
TRBV7-9,TRBJ2-3,.,ASSLLSGTDTQY
TRBV6-2/TRBV6-3,TRBJ2-2,many,ASLSLAGGPRELF
TRBV5-5,TRBJ2-7,.,ASSAQGPSREQY
TRBV15,TRBJ2-1,few,ATRSGTGSPYNEQF
TRBV4-3,TRBJ2-7,.,ASSPREDSYEQY
TRBV9,TRBJ2-2,many,ASSAGGGFTGELF
TRBV7-6,TRBJ2-7,.,ASSYGGQGSYEQY
TRBV27,TRBJ2-6,few,ASGGGAGANVLT
TRBV4-1,TRBJ1-2,.,ASSQDRVVWGLGYGYT
TRBV12-3/TRBV12-4,TRBJ1-1,.,ASSLIGQGARTEAF
TRBV4-3,TRBJ2-3,few,ASSQDYGAGVLTDTQY
TRBV7-6,TRBJ1-5,many,ASSLLAQPAQPQH
TRBV7-2,TRBJ2-5,.,ASTRGPQETQY
TRBV29-1,TRBJ1-2,.,SVGIPDAKLANYGYT